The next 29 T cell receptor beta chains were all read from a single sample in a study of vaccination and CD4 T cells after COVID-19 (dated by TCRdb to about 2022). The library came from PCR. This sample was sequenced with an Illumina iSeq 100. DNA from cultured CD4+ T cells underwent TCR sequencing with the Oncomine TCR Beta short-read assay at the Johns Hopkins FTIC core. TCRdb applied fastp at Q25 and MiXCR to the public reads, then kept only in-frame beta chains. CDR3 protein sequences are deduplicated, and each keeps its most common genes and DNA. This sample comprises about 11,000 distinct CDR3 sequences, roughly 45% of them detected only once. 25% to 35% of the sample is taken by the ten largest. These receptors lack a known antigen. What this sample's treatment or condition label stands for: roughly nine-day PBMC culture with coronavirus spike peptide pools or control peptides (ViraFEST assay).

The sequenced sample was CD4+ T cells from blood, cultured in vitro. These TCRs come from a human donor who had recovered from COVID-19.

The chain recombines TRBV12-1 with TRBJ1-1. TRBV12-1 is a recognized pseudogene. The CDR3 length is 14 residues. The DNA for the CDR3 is TGTGCCAGCAGCTTTGAGCCGGCCAACACTGAAGCTTTCTTT. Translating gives CASSFEPANTEAFF.

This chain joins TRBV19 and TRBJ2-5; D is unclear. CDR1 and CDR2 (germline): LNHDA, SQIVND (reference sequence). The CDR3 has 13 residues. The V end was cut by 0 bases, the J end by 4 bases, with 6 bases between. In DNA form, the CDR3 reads TGTGCCAGTAGTATAGAGTGGAGAGAGACCCAGTACTTC. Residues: CASSIEWRETQYF.

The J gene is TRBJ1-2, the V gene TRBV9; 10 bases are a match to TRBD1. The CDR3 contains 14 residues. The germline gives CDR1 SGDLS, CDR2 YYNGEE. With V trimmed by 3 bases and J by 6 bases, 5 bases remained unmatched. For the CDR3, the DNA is TGTGCCAGCAGCGCGGGGACAGGGGACGATGGCTACACCTTC. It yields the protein CASSAGTGDDGYTF.

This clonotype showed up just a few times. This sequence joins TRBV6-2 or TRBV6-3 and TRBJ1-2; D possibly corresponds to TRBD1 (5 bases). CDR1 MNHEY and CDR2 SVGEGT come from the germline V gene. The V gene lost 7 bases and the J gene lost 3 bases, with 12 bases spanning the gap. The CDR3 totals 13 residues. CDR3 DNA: TGTGCCAGCACCGACCGGGGGGACTATGGCTACACCTTC. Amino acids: CASTDRGDYGYTF.

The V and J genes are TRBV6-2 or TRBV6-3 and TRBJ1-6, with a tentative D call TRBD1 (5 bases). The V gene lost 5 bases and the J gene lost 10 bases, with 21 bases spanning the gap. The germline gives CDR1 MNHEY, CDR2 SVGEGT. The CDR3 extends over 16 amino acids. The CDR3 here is CASSREPGTLGSPLHF. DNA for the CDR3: TGTGCCAGCAGTAGAGAACCGGGGACGCTAGGATCACCCCTCCACTTT.

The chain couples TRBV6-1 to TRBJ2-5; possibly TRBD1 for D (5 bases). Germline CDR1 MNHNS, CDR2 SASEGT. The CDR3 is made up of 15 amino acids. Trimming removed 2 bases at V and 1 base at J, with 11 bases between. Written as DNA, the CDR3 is TGTGCCAGCAGTGAAATGTTAAGGGGCCAAGAGACCCAGTACTTC. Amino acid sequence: CASSEMLRGQETQYF.

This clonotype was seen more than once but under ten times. The CDR3 nucleotides are TGTGCCAGCAGCTTAAGCGGGGGCCCTACCACCGGGGAGCTGTTTTTT. Protein product: CASSLSGGPTTGELFF. The chain joins TRBV7-2 to TRBJ2-2; 8 nucleotides line up with TRBD2. In germline, CDR1 is SGHTA, CDR2 FQGNSA. V lost 2 bases to trimming and J lost 4 bases; unmatched junction nucleotides: 6. This CDR3 comprises 16 residues.

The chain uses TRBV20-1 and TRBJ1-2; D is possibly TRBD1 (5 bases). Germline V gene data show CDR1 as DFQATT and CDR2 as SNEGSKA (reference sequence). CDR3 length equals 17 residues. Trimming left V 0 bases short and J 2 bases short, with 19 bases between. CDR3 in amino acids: CSARDSGTRFSNYGYTF. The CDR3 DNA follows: TGCAGTGCTAGAGATTCAGGGACGAGGTTCTCGAACTATGGCTACACCTTC.

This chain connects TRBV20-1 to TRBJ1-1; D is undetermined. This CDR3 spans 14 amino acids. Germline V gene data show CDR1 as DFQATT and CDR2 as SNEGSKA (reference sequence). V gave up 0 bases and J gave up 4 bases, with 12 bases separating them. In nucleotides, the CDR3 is TGCAGTGCTAGAGATCTAAGGGAGGGCACTGAAGCTTTCTTT. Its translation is CSARDLREGTEAFF.

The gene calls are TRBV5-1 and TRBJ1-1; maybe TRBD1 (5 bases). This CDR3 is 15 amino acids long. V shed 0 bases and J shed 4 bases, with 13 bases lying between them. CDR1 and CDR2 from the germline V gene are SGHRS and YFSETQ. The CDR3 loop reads CASSLAFAGSTEAFF. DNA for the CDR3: TGCGCCAGCAGCTTGGCGTTTGCAGGGTCCACTGAAGCTTTCTTT.

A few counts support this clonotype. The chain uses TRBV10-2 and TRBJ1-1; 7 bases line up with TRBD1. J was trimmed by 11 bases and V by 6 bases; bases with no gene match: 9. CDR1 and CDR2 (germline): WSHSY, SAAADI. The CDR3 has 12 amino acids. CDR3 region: CASRPIRGAAFF. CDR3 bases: TGCGCCAGCAGACCCATCAGGGGGGCGGCTTTCTTT.

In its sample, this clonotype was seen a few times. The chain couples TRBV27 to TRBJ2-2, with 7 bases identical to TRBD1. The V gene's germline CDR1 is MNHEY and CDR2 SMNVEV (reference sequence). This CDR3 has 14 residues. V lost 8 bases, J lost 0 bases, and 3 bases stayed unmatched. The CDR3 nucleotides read TGTGCCAGCCGGGACAGCGCGAACACCGGGGAGCTGTTTTTT. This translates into CASRDSANTGELFF.

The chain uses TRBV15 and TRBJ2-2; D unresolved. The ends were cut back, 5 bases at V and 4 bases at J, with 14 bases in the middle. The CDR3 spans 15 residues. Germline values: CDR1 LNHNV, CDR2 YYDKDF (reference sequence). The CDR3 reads CATSAMARSTGELFF. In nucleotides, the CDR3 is TGTGCCACCAGCGCAATGGCCCGATCCACCGGGGAGCTGTTTTTT.

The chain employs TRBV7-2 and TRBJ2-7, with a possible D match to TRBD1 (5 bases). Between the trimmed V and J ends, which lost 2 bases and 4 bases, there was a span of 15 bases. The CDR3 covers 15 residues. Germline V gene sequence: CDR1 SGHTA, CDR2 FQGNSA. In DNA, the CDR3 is TGTGCCAGCAGCTTATTGTCAGGGAACATATACGAGCAGTACTTC. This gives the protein CASSLLSGNIYEQYF.

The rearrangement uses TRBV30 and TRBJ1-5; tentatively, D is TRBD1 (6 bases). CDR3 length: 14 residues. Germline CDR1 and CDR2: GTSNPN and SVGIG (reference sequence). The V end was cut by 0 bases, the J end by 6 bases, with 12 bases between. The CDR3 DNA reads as TGTGCCTGGAGTGTAGGGGGGGCGGCTCAGCCCCAGCATTTT. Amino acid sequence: CAWSVGGAAQPQHF.

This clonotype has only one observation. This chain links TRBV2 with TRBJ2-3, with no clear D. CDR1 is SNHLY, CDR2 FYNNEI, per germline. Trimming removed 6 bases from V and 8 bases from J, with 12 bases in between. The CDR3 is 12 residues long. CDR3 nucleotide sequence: TGTGCCAGCAGGGGCTTCGGTGGTACGCAGTATTTT. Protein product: CASRGFGGTQYF.

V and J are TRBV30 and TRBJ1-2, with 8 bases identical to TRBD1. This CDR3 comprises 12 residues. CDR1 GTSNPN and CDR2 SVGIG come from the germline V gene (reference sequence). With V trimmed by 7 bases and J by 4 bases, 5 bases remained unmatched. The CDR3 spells CASQGAVYGYTF. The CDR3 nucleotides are TGTGCCTCGCAGGGGGCTGTCTATGGCTACACCTTC.

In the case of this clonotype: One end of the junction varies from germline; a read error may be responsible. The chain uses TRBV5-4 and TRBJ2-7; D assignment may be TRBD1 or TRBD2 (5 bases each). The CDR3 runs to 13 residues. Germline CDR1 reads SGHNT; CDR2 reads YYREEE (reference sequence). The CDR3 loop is CASSQAEGEKQYF. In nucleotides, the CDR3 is TGCGCCAGCAGCCAAGCGGAAGGGGAGAAGCAGTACTTC.

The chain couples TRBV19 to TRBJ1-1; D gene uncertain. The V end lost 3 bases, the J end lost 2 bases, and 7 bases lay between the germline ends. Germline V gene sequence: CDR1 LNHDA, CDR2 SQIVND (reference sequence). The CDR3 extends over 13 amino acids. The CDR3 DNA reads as TGTGCCAGTAGTATTAAGGGTAACACTGAAGCTTTCTTT. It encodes CASSIKGNTEAFF. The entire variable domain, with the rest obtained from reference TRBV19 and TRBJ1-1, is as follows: DGGITQSPKYLFRKEGQNVTLSCEQNLNHDAMYWYRQDPGQGLRLIYYSQIVNDFQKGDIAEGYSVSREKKESFPLTVTSAQKNPTAFYLCASSIKGNTEAFFGQGTRLTVV.

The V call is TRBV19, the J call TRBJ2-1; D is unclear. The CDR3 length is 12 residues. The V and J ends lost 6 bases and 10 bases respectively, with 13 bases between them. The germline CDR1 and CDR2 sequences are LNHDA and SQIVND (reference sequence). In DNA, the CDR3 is TGTGCCAGTAGAAGCCCCCTTCTCGAGCAGTTCTTC. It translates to CASRSPLLEQFF.

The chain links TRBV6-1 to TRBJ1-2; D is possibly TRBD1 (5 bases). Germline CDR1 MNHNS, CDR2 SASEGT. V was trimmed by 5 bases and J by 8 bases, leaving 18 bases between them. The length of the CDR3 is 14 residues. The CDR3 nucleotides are TGTGCCAGCAGTCGACCGGAGGGGTTAAGAGGCTACACCTTC. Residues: CASSRPEGLRGYTF.

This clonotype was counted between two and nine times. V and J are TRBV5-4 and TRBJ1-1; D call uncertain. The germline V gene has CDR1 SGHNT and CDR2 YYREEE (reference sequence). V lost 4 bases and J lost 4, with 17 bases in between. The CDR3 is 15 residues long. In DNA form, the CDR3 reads TGTGCCAGCAGCCCCCCGGCGGGCCGGGGCACTGAAGCTTTCTTT. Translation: CASSPPAGRGTEAFF. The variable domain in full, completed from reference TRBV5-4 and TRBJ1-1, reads ETGVTQSPTHLIKTRGQQVTLRCSSQSGHNTVSWYQQALGQGPQFIFQYYREEENGRGNFPPRFSGLQFPNYSSELNVNALELDDSALYLCASSPPAGRGTEAFFGQGTRLTVV.

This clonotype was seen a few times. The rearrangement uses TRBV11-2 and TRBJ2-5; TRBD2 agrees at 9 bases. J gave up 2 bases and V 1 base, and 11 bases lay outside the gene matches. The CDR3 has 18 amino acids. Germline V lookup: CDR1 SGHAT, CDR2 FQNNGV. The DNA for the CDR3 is TGTGCCAGCAGCTTAGGCGTTCGGCGGGGGGGAGGGCAAGAGACCCAGTACTTC. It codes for CASSLGVRRGGGQETQYF.

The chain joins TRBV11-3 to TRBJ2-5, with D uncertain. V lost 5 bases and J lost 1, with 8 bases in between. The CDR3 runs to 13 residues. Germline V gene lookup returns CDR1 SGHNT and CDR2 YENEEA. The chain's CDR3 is CASSLGLQETQYF. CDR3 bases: TGTGCCAGCAGCCTCGGTCTCCAAGAGACCCAGTACTTC.

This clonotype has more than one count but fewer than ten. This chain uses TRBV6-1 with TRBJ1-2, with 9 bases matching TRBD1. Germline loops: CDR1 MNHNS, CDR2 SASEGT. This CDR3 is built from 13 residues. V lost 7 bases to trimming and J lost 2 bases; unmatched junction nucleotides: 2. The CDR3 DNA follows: TGTGCCAGCATCGGACAGGGGAACTATGGCTACACCTTC. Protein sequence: CASIGQGNYGYTF.

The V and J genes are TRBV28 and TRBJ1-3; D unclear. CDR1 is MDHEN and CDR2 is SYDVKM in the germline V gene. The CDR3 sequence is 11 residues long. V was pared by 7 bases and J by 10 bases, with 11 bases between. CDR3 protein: CASTSRSTIYF. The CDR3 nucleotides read TGTGCCAGCACCTCCCGGAGTACCATATATTTT. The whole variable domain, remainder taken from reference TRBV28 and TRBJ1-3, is DVKVTQSSRYLVKRTGEKVFLECVQDMDHENMFWYRQDPGLGLRLIYFSYDVKMKEKGDIPEGYSVSREKKERFSLILESASTNQTSMYLCASTSRSTIYFGEGSWLTVV.

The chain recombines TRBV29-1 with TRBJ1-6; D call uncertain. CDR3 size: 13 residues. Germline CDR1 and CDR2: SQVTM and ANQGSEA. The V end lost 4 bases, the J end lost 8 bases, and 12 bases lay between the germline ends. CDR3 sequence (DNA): TGCAGCGTTGCCGTCGGCGGAGATTCACCCCTCCACTTT. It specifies CSVAVGGDSPLHF.

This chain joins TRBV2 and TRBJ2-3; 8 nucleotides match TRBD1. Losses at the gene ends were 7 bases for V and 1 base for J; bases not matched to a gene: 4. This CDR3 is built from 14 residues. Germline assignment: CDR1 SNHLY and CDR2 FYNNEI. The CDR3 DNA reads TGTGCCAGCACTTTGGACAGGGGCACAGATACGCAGTATTTT. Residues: CASTLDRGTDTQYF.

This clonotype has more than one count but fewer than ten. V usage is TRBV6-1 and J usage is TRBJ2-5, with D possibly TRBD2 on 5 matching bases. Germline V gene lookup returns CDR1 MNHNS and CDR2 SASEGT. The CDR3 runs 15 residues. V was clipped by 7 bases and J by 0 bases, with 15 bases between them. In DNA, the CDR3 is TGTGCCAGCACCGGAGGAAACTTATACCAAGAGACCCAGTACTTC. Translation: CASTGGNLYQETQYF.